The clone carrying this T cell receptor beta chain was counted once. Its antigen is unidentified. At one boundary the junction diverges from the germline segment, which might be a read error. A second PCR of roughly 7 to 11 cycles used a sample-barcoded 5' primer and a J-beta primer mix. Each CDR3 protein is one row after TCRdb ran MiXCR on the 5' RACE reads. The table includes 1.5 million to 2 million distinct CDR3 sequences, roughly 27% detected once. This sample was included in a study of blood T cells in healthy people across ages. Study-wide findings and caveats: In older individuals, TCR beta diversity per million T cells was lower, falling roughly linearly with age.

CDR1 is SQVTM and CDR2 is ANQGSEA in the germline V gene. The CDR3 is made up of 12 amino acids. This clonotype was obtained from a woman under 40 in good health. The chain recombines TRBV29-1 with TRBJ1-2; D gene uncertain. The sample was blood. The CDR3 is CSAASSLYGYTF. CDR3 nucleotides: TGCAGCGCTGCTTCCAGTCTTTATGGTTACACCTTC.